This T cell receptor (beta chain) originates from a study of T cell responses to AZD1222 COVID-19 vaccine. Notes on the study in general: White British people made up most donors, females outnumbered males, and clonal diversity was possibly underestimated. Rises in breadth and depth of Spike-specific TCRs came after two AZD1222 doses.

This clone came up a few times. Its antigen remains unidentified. The protocol was immunoSEQ multiplex PCR, while the TCRdb copy is restricted to in-frame clones and leaves out a portion. This table has around 130,000 clones, 88% appearing once. The CDR3 contains 17 residues. The germline V gene encodes CDR1 KGHSH and CDR2 LQKENI. Unmatched junction bases numbered 12, after V lost 6 bases and J lost 2 bases. The input for sequencing was peripheral blood, taken on day 0 of AZD1222 vaccination. The V gene is TRBV18, the J gene TRBJ2-7; 11 bases align to TRBD2. This clonotype originated in an adult in good health. The CDR3 DNA sequence: TGTGCCAGCTCGCACCCCGGACTAGCGGGCAACCCCTACGAGCAGTACTTC. Its protein is CASSHPGLAGNPYEQYF.